The clone carrying this T cell receptor beta chain has a handful of counts. Assay used: immunoSEQ multiplex PCR; TCRdb lists only in-frame clones, some missing. The data show roughly 200,000 clones, roughly 84% seen once. The source of the sample is a study of blood T cell repertoires in COVID-19. Input material: peripheral blood. The sequence derives from a middle-aged woman with COVID-19, enrolled during active disease.

Written as DNA, the CDR3 is TGTGCCATCAGTGGTCCCATGAGCGGGGGGCCTACCTACGAGCAGTACTTC. Amino acid sequence: CAISGPMSGGPTYEQYF. The V and J genes are TRBV10-3 and TRBJ2-7; 9 bases are shared with TRBD2. J was trimmed by 2 bases and V by 4 bases; bases with no gene match: 12. The germline gives CDR1 ENHRY, CDR2 SYGVKD. The length of the CDR3 is 17 residues.